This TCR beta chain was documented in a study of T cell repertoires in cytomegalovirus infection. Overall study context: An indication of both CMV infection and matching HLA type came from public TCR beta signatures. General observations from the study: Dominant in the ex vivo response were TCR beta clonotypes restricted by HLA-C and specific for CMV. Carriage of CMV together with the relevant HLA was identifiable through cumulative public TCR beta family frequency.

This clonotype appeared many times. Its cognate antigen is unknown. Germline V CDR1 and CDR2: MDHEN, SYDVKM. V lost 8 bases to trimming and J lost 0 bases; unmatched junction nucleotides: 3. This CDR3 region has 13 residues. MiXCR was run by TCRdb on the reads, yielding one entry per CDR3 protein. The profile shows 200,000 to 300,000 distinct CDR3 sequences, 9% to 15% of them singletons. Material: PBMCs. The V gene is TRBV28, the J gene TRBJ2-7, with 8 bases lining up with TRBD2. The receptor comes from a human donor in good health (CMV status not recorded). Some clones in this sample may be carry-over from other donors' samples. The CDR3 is CASPGGYSYEQYF. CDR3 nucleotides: TGTGCCAGCCCGGGAGGGTACTCCTACGAGCAGTACTTC.